The present T cell receptor beta chain was sequenced within a study of neoadjuvant anti-PD-1 for oral cavity cancer. Study background: Nivolumab at 3 mg/kg was mostly given biweekly, three to four doses, pre-surgery. Around day 43, patients without progression received a fourth nivolumab dose before surgery.

Produced via immunoSEQ multiplex PCR; TCRdb's table is partial and in-frame only. Here the sample spans fewer than 8,000 clones, 62% being singletons. Findings of the study overall: Post-nivolumab, blood T cell clonality was significantly elevated in non-responders.

Comment on this clone: Its antigen is currently unknown.

The time point denotes: after neoadjuvant nivolumab, at surgical resection. The patients had HPV-negative, locally advanced oral cavity squamous cell carcinoma. This CDR3 has 14 amino acids. V was pared by 4 bases and J by 5 bases, with 13 bases between. CDR1 is SGDLS, CDR2 YYNGEE, per germline. Specimen: PBMCs, collected after nivolumab (anti-PD-1) treatment. The source of this sequence is a person aged 35-80 years with oral cavity squamous cell carcinoma. The chain links TRBV9 to TRBJ2-1; D not resolved. The CDR3 DNA is TGTGCCAGCAGCTGGACCTACGGCAACAATGAGCAGTTCTTC. Its translation is CASSWTYGNNEQFF.